Described below is a single TCR beta chain sequence and its context. No antigen is known for it. This sample stems from a study of T cell responses to AZD1222 COVID-19 vaccine. Study-wide findings and caveats: Nearly half of spike-specific TCRs reportedly go after variant regions that carry no mutations. Most donors were white British and more were female, and clonal diversity was possibly underestimated.

Profiling relied on immunoSEQ multiplex PCR, and the TCRdb table lists in-frame clones only, not all of them. The repertoire has fewer than 150,000 clones, roughly 88% of them found once; the top ten carry 3% to 4.5%. This CDR3 comprises 15 residues. CDR1 and CDR2 from the germline V gene are LGHNA and YSLEER. V was shortened by 0 bases and J by 3 bases, with 11 bases between the two germline ends. This chain links TRBV4-3 with TRBJ1-2; D unclear. The TCR sequence derives from an adult in good health. Here the sequenced sample was peripheral blood, taken on day 0 of AZD1222 vaccination. This chain's CDR3 is CASSQDAGGDYGYTF. CDR3 nucleotide sequence: TGCGCCAGCAGCCAAGACGCCGGTGGTGACTATGGCTACACCTTC.